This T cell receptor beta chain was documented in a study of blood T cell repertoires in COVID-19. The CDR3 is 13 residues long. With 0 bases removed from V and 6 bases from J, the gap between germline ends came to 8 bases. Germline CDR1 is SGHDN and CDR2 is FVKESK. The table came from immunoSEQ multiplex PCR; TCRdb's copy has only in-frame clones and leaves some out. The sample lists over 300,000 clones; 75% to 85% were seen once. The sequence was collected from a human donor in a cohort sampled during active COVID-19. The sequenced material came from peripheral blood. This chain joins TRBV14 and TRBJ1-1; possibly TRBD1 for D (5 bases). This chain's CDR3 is CASSQEGVAEAFF. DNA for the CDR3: TGTGCCAGCAGCCAAGAAGGGGTCGCTGAAGCTTTCTTT.